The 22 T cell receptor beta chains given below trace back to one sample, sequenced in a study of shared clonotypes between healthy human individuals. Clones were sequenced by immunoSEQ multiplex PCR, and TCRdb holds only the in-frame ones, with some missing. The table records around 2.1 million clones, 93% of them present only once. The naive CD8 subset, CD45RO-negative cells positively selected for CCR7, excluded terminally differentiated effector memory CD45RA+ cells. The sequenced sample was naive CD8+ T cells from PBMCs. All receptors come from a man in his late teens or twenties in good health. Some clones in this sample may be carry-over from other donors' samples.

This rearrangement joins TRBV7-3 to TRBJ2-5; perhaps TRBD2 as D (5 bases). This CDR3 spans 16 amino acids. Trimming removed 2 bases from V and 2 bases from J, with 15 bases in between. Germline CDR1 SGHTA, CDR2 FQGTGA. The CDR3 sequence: CASSLDVSLAQETQYF. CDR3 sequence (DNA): TGTGCCAGCAGCTTAGATGTGAGTCTAGCTCAAGAGACCCAGTACTTC. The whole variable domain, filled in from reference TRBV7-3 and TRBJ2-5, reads GAGVSQTPSNKVTEKGKYVELRCDPISGHTALYWYRQSLGQGPEFLIYFQGTGAADDSGLPNDRFFAVRPEGSVSTLKIQRTERGDSAVYLCASSLDVSLAQETQYFGPGTRLLVL.

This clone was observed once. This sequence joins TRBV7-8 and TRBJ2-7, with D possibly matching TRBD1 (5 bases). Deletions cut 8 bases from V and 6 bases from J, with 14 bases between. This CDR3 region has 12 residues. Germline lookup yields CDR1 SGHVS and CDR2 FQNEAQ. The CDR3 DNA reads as TGTGCCAGCGGGCAGGGAAAGCGCGAGCAGTACTTC. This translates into CASGQGKREQYF.

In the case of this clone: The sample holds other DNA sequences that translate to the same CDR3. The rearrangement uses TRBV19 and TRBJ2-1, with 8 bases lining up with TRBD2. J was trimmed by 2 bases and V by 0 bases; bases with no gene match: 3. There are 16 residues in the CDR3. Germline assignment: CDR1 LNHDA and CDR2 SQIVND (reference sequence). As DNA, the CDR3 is TGTGCCAGTAGTATAGATCGGGAGGGTACCTACAATGAGCAGTTCTTC. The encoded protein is CASSIDREGTYNEQFF.

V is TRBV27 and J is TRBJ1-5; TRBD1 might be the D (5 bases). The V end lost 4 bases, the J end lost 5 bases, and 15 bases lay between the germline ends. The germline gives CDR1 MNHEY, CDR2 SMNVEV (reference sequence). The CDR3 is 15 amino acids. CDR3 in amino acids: CASSSTEDGHQPQHF. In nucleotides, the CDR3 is TGTGCCAGCAGTTCGACAGAGGATGGGCATCAGCCCCAGCATTTT.

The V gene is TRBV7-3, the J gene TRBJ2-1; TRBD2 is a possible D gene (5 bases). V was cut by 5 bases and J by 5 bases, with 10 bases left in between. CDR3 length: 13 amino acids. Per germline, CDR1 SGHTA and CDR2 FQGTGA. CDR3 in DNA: TGTGCCAGCAGCGCAAGGGAGAACAATGAGCAGTTCTTC. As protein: CASSARENNEQFF. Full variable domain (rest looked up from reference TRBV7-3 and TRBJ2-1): GAGVSQTPSNKVTEKGKYVELRCDPISGHTALYWYRQSLGQGPEFLIYFQGTGAADDSGLPNDRFFAVRPEGSVSTLKIQRTERGDSAVYLCASSARENNEQFFGPGTRLTVL.

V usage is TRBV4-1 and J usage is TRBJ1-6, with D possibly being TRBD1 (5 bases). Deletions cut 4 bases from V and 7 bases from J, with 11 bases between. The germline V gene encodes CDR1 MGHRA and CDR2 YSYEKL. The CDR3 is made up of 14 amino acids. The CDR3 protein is CASSPLRANSPLHF. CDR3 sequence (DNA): TGCGCCAGCAGCCCCCTCAGGGCCAATTCACCCCTCCACTTT.

The CDR3 here is CASSSLALSTDTQYF. The CDR3 region has the DNA TGTGCCAGCAGTTCTCTAGCGCTGAGCACAGATACGCAGTATTTT. The rearrangement links TRBV28 to TRBJ2-3; D might be TRBD2 (6 bases). This CDR3 has 15 residues. Per germline, CDR1 MDHEN and CDR2 SYDVKM. Between the trimmed V and J ends, which lost 4 bases and 0 bases, there was a span of 11 bases.

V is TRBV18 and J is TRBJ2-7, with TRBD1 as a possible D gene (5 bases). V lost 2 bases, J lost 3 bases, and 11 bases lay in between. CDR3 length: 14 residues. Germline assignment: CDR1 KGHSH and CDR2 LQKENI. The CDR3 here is CASSPETVLYEQYF. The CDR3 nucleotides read TGTGCCAGCTCACCAGAGACAGTTCTCTACGAGCAGTACTTC.

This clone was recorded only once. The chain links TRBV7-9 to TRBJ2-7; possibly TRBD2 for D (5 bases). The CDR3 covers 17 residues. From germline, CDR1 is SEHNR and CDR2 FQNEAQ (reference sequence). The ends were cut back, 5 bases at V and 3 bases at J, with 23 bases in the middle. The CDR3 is CASSPEGDQRDYYEQYF. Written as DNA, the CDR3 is TGTGCCAGCAGCCCCGAGGGTGACCAGCGAGATTACTACGAGCAGTACTTC. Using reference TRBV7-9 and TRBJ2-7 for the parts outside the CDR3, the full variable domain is DTGVSQNPRHKITKRGQNVTFRCDPISEHNRLYWYRQTLGQGPEFLTYFQNEAQLEKSRLLSDRFSAERPKGSFSTLEIQRTEQGDSAMYLCASSPEGDQRDYYEQYFGPGTRLTVT.

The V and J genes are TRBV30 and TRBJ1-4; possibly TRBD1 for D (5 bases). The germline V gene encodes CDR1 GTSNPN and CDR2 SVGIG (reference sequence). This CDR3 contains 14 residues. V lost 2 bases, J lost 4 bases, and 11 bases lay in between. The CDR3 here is CAWSRGFGNEKLFF. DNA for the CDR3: TGTGCCTGGAGTAGGGGTTTTGGTAATGAAAAACTGTTTTTT.

This chain's CDR3 is CASSATGDTDTQYF. In nucleotides, the CDR3 is TGTGCCAGCAGCGCGACAGGGGACACAGATACGCAGTATTTT. The genes are TRBV9 and TRBJ2-3, with TRBD1 matching 8 bases. V shed 3 bases, J shed 2 bases, and the junction held 2 bases outside the gene matches. CDR1 and CDR2 (germline): SGDLS, YYNGEE. The CDR3 is 14 amino acids.

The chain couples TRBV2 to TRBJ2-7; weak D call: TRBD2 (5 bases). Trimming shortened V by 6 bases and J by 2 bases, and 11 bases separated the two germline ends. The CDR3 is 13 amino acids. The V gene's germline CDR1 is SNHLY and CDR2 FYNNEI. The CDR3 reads CASSGGRTYEQYF. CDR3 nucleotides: TGTGCCAGCAGCGGAGGACGGACCTACGAGCAGTACTTC.

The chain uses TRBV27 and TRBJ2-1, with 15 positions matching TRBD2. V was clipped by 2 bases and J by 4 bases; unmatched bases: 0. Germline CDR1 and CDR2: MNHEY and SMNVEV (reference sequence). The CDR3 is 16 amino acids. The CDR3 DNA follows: TGTGCCAGCAGTTTAGGGACTAGCGGGGGGTACAATGAGCAGTTCTTC. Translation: CASSLGTSGGYNEQFF.

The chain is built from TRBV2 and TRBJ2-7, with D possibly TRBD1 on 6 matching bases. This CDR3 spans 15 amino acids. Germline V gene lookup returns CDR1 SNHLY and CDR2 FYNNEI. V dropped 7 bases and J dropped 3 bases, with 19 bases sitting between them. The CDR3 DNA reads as TGTGCCAGCACCCTCTGGGACATGCTAGACTACGAGCAGTACTTC. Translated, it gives CASTLWDMLDYEQYF.

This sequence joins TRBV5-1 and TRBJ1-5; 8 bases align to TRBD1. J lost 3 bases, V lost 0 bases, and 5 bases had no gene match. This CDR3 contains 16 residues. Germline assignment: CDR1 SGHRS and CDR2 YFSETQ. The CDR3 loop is CASSLDPGGNNQPQHF. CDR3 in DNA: TGCGCCAGCAGCTTGGATCCAGGGGGCAACAATCAGCCCCAGCATTTT.

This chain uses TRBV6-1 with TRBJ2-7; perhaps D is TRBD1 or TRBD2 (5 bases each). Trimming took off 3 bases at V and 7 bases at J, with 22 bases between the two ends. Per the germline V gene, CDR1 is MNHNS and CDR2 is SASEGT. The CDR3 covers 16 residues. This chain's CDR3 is CASSETSGPLLGEQYF. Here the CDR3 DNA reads TGTGCCAGCAGTGAGACTTCGGGACCCCTTCTAGGGGAGCAGTACTTC.

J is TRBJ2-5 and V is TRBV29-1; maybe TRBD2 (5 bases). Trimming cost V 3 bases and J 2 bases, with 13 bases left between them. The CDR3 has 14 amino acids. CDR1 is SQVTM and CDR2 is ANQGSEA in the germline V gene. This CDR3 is CSVEVAGLQETQYF. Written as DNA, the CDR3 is TGCAGCGTTGAGGTGGCGGGCTTACAAGAGACCCAGTACTTC.

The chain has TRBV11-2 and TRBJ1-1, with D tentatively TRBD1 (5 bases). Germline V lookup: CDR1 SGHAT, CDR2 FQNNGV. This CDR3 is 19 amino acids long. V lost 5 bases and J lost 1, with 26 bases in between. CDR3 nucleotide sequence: TGTGCCAGCAGCCCACGCCTAGGGCGGCTCACTGGGGGGAACACTGAAGCTTTCTTT. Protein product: CASSPRLGRLTGGNTEAFF.

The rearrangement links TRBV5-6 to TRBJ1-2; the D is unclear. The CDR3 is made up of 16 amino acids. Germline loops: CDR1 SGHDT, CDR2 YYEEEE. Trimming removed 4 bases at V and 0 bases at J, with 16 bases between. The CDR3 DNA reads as TGTGCCAGCAGCCGAGACGAAGACAACACTAACTATGGCTACACCTTC. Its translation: CASSRDEDNTNYGYTF.

The CDR3 sequence: CASSEGRGGAETQYF. In nucleotides, the CDR3 is TGTGCCAGCAGTGAGGGCCGGGGGGGCGCAGAGACCCAGTACTTC. The chain carries TRBV2 and TRBJ2-5; TRBD2 aligns across 8 bases. The CDR3 is 15 amino acids. Germline loops: CDR1 SNHLY, CDR2 FYNNEI. V lost 3 bases and J lost 4; bases outside the gene matches: 7.

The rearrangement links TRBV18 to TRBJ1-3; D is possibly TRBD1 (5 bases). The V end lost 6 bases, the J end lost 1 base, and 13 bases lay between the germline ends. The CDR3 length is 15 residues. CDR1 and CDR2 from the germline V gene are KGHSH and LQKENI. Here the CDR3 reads CASSTAGGSGNTIYF. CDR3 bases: TGTGCCAGCTCGACCGCCGGGGGGTCTGGAAACACCATATATTTT.

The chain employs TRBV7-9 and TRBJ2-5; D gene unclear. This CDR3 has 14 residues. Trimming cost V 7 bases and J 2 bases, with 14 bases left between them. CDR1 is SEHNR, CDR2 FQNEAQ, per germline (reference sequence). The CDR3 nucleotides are TGTGCCAGCACCGTAGATGAACAGCAAGAGACCCAGTACTTC. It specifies CASTVDEQQETQYF. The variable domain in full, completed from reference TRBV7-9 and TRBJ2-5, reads DTGVSQNPRHKITKRGQNVTFRCDPISEHNRLYWYRQTLGQGPEFLTYFQNEAQLEKSRLLSDRFSAERPKGSFSTLEIQRTEQGDSAMYLCASTVDEQQETQYFGPGTRLLVL.